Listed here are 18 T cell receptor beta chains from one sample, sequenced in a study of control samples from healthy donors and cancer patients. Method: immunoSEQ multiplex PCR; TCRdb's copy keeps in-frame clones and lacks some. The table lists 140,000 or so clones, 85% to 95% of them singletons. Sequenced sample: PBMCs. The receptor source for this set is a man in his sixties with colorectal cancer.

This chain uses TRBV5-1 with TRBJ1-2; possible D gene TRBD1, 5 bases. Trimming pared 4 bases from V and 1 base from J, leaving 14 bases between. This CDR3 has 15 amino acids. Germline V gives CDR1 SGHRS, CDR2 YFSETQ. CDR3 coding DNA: TGCGCCAGCAGCCTTAGGGACGGAAGTAACTATGGCTACACCTTC. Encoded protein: CASSLRDGSNYGYTF.

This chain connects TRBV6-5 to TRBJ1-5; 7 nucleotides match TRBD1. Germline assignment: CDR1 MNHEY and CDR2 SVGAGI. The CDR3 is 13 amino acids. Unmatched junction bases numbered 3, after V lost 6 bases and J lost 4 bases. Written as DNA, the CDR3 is TGTGCCAGCAGCTGGGGACAGAATCAGCCCCAGCATTTT. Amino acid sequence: CASSWGQNQPQHF.

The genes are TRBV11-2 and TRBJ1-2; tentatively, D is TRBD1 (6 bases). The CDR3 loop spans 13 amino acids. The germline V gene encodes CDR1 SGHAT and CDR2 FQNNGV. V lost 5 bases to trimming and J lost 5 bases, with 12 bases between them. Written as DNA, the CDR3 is TGTGCCAGCAGCGTCGAGGGGGGGTATGGCTACACCTTC. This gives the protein CASSVEGGYGYTF.

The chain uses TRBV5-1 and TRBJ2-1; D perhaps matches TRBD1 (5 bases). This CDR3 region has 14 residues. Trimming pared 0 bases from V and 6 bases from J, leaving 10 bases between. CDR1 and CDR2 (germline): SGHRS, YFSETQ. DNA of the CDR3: TGCGCCAGCAGCTTGGGGTCCCAGGGCAATGAGCAGTTCTTC. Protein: CASSLGSQGNEQFF.

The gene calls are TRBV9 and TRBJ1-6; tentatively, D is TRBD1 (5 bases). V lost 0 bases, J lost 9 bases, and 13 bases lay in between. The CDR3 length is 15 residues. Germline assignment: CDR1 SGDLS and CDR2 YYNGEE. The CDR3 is CASSVDQGESSPLHF. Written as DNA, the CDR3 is TGTGCCAGCAGCGTAGATCAAGGGGAAAGTTCACCCCTCCACTTT.

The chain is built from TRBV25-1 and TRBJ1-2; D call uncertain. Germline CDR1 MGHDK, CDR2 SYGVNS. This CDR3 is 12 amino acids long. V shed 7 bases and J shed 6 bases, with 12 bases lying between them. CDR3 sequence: CASTGSSNGYTF. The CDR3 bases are TGTGCCAGCACCGGCAGTTCTAATGGCTACACCTTC.

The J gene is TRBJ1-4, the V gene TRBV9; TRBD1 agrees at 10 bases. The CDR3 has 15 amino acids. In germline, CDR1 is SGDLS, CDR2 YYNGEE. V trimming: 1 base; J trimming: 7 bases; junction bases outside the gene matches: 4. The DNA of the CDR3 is TGTGCCAGCAGCGTAACCGGGACAGGGGCTGAAAAACTGTTTTTT. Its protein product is CASSVTGTGAEKLFF.

CDR3 residues: CASSYSSRENGYTF. The CDR3 coding sequence is TGTGCCAGCAGTTACTCGTCCAGGGAGAACGGCTACACCTTC. J is TRBJ1-2 and V is TRBV6-2 or TRBV6-3; the D gene is possibly TRBD1 (5 bases). This CDR3 comprises 14 residues. Germline V gene lookup returns CDR1 MNHEY and CDR2 SVGEGT. V lost 0 bases and J lost 8, with 13 bases in between.

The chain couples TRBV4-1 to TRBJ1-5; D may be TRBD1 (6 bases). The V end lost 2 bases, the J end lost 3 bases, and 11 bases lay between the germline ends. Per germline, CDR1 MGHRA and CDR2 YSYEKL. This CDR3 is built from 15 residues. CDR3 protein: CASSQPDRSNQPQHF. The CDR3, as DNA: TGCGCCAGCAGCCAACCCGACAGGTCCAATCAGCCCCAGCATTTT.

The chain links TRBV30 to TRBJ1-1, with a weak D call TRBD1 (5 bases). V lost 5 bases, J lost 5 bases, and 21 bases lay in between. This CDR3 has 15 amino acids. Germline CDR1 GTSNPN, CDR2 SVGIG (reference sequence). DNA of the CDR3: TGTGCCTGGCTGTCAACAGGTTCTGGATGGACTGAAGCTTTCTTT. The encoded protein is CAWLSTGSGWTEAFF.

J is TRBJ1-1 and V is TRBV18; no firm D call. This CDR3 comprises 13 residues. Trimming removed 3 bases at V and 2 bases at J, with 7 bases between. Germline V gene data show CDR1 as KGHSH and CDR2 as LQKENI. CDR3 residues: CASSPIRNTEAFF. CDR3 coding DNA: TGTGCCAGCTCACCCATCCGTAACACTGAAGCTTTCTTT.

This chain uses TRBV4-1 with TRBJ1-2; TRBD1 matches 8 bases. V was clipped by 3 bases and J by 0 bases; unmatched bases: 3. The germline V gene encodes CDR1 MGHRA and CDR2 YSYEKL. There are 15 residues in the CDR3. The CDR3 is CASSHPTGANYGYTF. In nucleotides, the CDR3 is TGCGCCAGCAGCCACCCGACAGGGGCTAACTATGGCTACACCTTC.

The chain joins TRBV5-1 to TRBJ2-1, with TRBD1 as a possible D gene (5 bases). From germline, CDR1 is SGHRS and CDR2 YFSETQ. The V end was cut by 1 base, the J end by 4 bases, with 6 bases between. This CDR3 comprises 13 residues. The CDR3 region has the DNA TGCGCCAGCAGCTTGAACAGGTACAATGAGCAGTTCTTC. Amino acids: CASSLNRYNEQFF.

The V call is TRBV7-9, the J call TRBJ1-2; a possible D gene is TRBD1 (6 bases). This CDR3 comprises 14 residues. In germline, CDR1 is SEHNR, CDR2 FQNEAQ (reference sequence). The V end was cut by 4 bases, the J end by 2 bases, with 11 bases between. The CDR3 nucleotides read TGTGCCAGCAGCTCGGGACAAGGGAACTATGGCTACACCTTC. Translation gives CASSSGQGNYGYTF.

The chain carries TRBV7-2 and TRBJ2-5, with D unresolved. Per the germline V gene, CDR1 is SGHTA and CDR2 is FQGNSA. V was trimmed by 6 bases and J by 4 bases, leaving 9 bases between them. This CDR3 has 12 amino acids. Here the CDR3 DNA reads TGTGCCAGCAGGAACTGGGGAGAGACCCAGTACTTC. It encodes CASRNWGETQYF. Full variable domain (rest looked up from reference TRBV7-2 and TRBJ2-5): GAGVSQSPSNKVTEKGKDVELRCDPISGHTALYWYRQSLGQGLEFLIYFQGNSAPDKSGLPSDRFSAERTGGSVSTLTIQRTQQEDSAVYLCASRNWGETQYFGPGTRLLVL.

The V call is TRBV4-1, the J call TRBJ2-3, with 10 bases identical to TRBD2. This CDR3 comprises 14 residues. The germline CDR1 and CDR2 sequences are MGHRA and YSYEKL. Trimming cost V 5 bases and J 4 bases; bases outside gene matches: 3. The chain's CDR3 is CASSSAGGPDTQYF. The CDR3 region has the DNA TGCGCCAGCAGCTCAGCGGGGGGGCCAGATACGCAGTATTTT.

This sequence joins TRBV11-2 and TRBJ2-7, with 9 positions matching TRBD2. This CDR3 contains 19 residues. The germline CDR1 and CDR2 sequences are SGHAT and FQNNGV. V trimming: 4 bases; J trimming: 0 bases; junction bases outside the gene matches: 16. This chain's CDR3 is CASSSHKKSTSGRSYEQYF. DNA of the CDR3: TGTGCCAGCAGCTCACACAAAAAAAGCACTAGCGGGCGCTCCTACGAGCAGTACTTC.

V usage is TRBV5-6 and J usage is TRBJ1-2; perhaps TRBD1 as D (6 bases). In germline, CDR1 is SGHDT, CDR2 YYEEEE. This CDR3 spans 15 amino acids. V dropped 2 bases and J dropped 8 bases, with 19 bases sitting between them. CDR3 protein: CASSFYREGSRGYTF. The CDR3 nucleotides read TGTGCCAGCAGCTTCTACAGGGAGGGTTCACGGGGCTACACCTTC.